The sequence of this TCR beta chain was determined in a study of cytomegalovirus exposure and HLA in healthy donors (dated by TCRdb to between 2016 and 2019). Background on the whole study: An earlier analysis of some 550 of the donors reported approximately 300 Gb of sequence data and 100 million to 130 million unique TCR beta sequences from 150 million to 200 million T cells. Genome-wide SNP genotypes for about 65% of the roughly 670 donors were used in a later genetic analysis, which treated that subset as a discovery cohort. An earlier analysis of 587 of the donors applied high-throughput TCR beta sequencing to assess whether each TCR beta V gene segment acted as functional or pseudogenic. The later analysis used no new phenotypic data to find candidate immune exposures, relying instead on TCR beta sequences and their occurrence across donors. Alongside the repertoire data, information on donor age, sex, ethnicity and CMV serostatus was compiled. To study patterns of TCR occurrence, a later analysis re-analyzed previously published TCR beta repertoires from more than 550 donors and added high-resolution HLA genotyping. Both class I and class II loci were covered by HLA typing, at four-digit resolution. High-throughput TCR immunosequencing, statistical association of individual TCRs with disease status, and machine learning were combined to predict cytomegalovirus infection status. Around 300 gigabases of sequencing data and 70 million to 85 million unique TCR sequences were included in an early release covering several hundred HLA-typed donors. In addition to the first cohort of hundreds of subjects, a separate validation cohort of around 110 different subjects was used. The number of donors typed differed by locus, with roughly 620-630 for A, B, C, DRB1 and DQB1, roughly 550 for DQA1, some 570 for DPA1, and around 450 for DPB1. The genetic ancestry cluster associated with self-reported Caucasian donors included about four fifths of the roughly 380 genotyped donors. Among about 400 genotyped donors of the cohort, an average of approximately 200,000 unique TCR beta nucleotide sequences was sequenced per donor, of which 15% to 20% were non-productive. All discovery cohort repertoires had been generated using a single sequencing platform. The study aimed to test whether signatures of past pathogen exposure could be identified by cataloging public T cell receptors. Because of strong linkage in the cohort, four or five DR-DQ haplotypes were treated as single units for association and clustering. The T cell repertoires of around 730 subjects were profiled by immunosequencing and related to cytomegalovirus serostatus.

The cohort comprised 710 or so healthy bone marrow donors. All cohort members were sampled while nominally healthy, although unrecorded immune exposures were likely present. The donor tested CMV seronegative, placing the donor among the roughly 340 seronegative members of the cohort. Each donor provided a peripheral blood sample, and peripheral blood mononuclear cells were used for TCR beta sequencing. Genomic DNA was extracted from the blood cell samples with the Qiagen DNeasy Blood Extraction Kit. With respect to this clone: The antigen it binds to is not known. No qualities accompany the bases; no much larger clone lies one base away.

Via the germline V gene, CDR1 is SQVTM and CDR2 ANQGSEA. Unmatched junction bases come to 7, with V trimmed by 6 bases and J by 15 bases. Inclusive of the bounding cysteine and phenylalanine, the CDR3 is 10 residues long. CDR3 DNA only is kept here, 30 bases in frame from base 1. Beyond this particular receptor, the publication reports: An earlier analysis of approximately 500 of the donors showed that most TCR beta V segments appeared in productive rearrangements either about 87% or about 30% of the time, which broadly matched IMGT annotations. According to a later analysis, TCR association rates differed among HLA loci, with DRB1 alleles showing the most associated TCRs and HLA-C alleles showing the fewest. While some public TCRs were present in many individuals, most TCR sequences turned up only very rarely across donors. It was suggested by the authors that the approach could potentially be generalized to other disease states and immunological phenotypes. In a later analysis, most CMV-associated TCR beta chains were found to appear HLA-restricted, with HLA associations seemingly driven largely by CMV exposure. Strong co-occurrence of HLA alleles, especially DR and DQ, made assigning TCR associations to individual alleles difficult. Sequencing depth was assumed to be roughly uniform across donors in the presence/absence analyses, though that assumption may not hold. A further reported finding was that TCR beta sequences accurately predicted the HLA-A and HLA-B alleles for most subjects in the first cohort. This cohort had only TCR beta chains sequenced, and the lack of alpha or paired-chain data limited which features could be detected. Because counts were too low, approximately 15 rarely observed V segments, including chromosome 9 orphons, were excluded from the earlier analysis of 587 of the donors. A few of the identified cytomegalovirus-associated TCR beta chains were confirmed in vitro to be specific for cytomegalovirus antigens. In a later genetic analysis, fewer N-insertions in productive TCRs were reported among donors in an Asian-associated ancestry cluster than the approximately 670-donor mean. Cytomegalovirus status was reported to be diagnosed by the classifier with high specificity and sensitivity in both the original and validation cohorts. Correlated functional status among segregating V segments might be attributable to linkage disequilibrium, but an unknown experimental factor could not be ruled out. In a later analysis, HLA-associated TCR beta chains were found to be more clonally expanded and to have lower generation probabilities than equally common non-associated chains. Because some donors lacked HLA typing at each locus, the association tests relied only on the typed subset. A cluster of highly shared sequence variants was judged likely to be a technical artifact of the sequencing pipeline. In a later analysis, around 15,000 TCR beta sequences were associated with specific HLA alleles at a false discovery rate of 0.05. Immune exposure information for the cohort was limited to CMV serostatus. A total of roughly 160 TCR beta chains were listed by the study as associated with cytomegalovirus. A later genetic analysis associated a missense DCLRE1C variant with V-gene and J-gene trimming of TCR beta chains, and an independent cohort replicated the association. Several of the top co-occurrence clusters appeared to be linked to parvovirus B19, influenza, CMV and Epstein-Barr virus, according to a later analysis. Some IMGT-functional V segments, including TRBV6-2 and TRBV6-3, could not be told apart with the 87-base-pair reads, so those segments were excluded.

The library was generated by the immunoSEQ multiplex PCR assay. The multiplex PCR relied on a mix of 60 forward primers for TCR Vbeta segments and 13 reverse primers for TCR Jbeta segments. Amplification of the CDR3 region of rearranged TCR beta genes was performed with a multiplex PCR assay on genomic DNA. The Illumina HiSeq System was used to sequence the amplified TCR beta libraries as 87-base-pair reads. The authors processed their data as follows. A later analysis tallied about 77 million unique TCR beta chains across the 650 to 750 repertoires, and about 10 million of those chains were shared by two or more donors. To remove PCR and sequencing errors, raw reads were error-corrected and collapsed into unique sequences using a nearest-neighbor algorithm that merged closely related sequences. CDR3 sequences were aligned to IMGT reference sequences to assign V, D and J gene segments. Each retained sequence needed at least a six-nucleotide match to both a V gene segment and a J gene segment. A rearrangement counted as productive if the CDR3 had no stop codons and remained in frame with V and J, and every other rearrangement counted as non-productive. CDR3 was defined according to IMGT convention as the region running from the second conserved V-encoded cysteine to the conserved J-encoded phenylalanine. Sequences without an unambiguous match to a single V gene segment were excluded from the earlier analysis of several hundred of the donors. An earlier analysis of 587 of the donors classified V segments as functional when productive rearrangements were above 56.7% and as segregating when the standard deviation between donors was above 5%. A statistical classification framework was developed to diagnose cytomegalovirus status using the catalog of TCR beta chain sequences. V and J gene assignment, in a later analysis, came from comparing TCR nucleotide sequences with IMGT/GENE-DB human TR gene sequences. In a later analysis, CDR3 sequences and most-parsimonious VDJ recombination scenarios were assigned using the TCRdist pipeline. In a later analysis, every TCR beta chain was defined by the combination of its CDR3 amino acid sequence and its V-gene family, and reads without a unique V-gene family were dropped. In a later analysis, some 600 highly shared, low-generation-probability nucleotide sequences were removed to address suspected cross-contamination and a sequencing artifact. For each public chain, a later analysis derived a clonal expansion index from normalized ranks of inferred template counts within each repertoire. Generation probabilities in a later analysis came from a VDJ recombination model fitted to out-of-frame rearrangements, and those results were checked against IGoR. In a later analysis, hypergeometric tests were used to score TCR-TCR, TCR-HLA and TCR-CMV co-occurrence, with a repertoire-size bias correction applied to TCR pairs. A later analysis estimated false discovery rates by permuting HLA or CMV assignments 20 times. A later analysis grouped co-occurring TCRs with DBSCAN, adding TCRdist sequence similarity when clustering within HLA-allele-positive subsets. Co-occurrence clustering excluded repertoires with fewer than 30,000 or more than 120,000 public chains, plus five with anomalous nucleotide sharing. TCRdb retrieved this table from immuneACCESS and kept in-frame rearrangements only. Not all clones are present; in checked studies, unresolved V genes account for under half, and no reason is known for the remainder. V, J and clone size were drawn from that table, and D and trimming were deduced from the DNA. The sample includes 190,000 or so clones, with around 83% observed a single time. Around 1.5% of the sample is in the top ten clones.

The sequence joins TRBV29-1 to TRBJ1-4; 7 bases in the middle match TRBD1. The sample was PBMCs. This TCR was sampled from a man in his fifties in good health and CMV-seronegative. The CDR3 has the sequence CSVRDSLLFF. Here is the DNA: TGCAGCGTGAGGGACAGCCTCTTGTTTTTT.